This TCR beta chain came from a study of post-analysis software for immune sequencing data. Study-level information: Relapsing-remitting, secondary progressive and progressive-relapsing forms made up the multiple sclerosis disease courses. General study points: Batch-matched samples strongly co-clustered by F measure. TRBV5-6, TRBV5-1 and TRBV20-1 were among five TRBV segments more frequent in patients than controls.

As concerns this clonotype: Its cognate antigen is unknown.

Per the germline V gene, CDR1 is SGHRS and CDR2 is YFSETQ. The CDR3 totals 15 residues. J gave up 1 base and V 4 bases, and 2 bases lay outside the gene matches. Sequencing libraries made from TCR beta cDNA carried unique molecular identifiers. The yield from about 1 to 10 million T cells was roughly 500,000 cDNA molecules in total. TCRdb re-analysed the PCR reads in MiXCR, keeping a single row per CDR3 protein. The sample carries more than 500,000 distinct CDR3 sequences, under 40% recorded once. The chain joins TRBV5-1 to TRBJ1-1; 12 bases line up with TRBD1. Sequenced input: blood. The clonotype comes from a girl under 18 with multiple sclerosis. This chain's CDR3 is CASSRDRGPNTEAFF. CDR3 bases: TGCGCCAGCAGCCGGGACAGGGGGCCGAACACTGAAGCTTTCTTT.